The rows below give T cell receptor beta chains drawn from one sample of a study of blood T cell repertoires in COVID-19. Clones were read by immunoSEQ multiplex PCR, and TCRdb kept only the in-frame ones, dropping some. The profile shows some 90,000 clones, approximately 92% of them singletons. Sequencing was performed on peripheral blood. The source is a woman aged 80 or over with active COVID-19. Each CDR3 is given with its conserved first and last residue. The D gene is left open where the match is weak. The size of a clone is reported for some rows only, either as once, few or many, or as a class for expanded clones.

TRBJ2-1	once	.	TRBV7-2	CASSLAWARQLNEQFF
TRBJ2-7	.	.	TRBV20-1	CSARASYEQYF
TRBJ2-2	.	TRBD1	TRBV18	CASSPPPGQRGFWTGELFF
TRBJ2-3	.	.	TRBV19	CASSTRGHIQDTQYF
TRBJ2-7	once	.	TRBV27	CATQFGQVGAYEQYF
TRBJ2-2	.	.	TRBV6-2/TRBV6-3	CASSYVRGELFF
TRBJ1-5	.	.	TRBV30	CAWSPRKGRAGQPQHF
TRBJ1-5	.	TRBD1	TRBV13	CASSYGTASNQPQHF
TRBJ2-3	few	TRBD2	TRBV28	CASSQTGGRTDTQYF
TRBJ2-7	.	TRBD2	TRBV3-1/TRBV3-2	CASSHLGLADSYEQYF
TRBJ1-2	.	TRBD1	TRBV6-6	CASSPIQQGARGYTF
TRBJ1-4	.	.	TRBV6-5	CASTHSLDEKLFF
TRBJ2-7	.	TRBD2	TRBV18	CASSPRERGYEQYF
TRBJ2-1	.	TRBD2	TRBV19	CASSRGLDLYNEQFF
TRBJ2-1	.	.	TRBV18	CASSPNTSFDPMKQFF
TRBJ1-1	.	.	TRBV19	CASSITGIKNTEAFF
TRBJ2-1	.	.	TRBV5-1	CASSLGSGAAYNEQFF
TRBJ2-1	.	.	TRBV2	CASSDGGISGEQFF
TRBJ2-6	.	TRBD1	TRBV6-5	CASSLRGTGANVLTF
TRBJ2-7	.	.	TRBV5-4	CASSLGSPGPYEQYF
TRBJ2-5	.	TRBD2	TRBV19	CASSMGGETQYF
TRBJ2-7	.	TRBD2	TRBV4-2	CASAPASGGRPYEQYF
TRBJ2-3	.	.	TRBV28	CASRPYSSTDTQYF
TRBJ1-5	.	.	TRBV28	CASSLFPLRVVNQPQHF
TRBJ2-5	.	.	TRBV19	CASRPRGGQETQYF
TRBJ1-1	.	.	TRBV29-1	CSGGWQGNTEAFF
TRBJ2-5	.	TRBD2	TRBV6-5	CASRSRLAGSGTQYF
TRBJ1-2	.	TRBD1	TRBV14	CASSQVGQGASNYGYTF
TRBJ2-3	.	.	TRBV7-2	CASSWAGHTDTQYF
TRBJ1-2	few	.	TRBV11-2	CASSPTGGAGYTF